Each of the 2 T cell receptor beta chains below was sequenced from the same sample in a study of T cell changes during pregnancy in multiple sclerosis (dated by TCRdb to about 2019). Library prep was done by the immunoSEQ multiplex PCR assay. Here the immuneACCESS table is served through TCRdb, limited to in-frame sequences with V and J called. Missing clones are a known gap in these copies; in checked studies unresolved V genes cover under half, and the rest lacks a known reason. This sample holds about 48,000 clones; about 90% were observed only once. The ten largest clones add up to 0.95% to 1.5% of the sample. Sequencing used CD4+ T cells from peripheral blood mononuclear cells, obtained in the second trimester of pregnancy. These receptors originate from a female donor with multiple sclerosis, enrolled in a pregnancy study.

This chain connects TRBV7-9 to TRBJ2-7; D is undetermined. The V and J ends lost 0 bases and 3 bases respectively, with 12 bases between them. CDR1 and CDR2 from the germline V gene are SEHNR and FQNEAQ (reference sequence). The CDR3 length is 15 residues. The CDR3: CASSLAGLPLYEQYF. The CDR3 DNA sequence: TGTGCCAGCAGCTTAGCCGGGTTACCCCTCTACGAGCAGTACTTC.

The chain joins TRBV9 to TRBJ1-1, with 8 bases aligning to TRBD1. Losses at the gene ends were 3 bases for V and 7 bases for J; bases not matched to a gene: 8. Looked up from germline, CDR1 is SGDLS and CDR2 is YYNGEE. This CDR3 is built from 14 residues. The CDR3 DNA is TGTGCCAGCAGCGCGAGACAGGGGCGGGTTGAAGCTTTCTTT. Translated: CASSARQGRVEAFF.